The 32 T cell receptor beta chains given below trace back to one sample, sequenced in a study of spatial heterogeneity in lung cancer. Time point: sample taken at primary tumor resection. TCRdb processed the 5' RACE reads anew with MiXCR; each CDR3 protein has one entry. This table holds about 92,000 distinct CDR3 sequences, around 12% found once. Sample: PBMCs, taken at surgery. The receptors stem from a male donor with early-stage non-small cell lung cancer.

Here the CDR3 DNA reads TGCAGTGCCAAACCGGGACACGGATACACAGATACGCAGTATTTT. It encodes CSAKPGHGYTDTQYF. The chain links TRBV20-1 to TRBJ2-3, with D possibly TRBD1 on 6 matching bases. Trimming took off 6 bases at V and 2 bases at J, with 18 bases between the two ends. The CDR3 loop spans 15 amino acids. CDR1 and CDR2 from the germline V gene are DFQATT and SNEGSKA (reference sequence).

This clonotype was recorded a few times. This chain connects TRBV7-8 to TRBJ2-7; 7 nucleotides line up with TRBD1. The V gene's germline CDR1 is SGHVS and CDR2 FQNEAQ. The CDR3 covers 17 residues. Germline trimming cut 1 base from V and 2 bases from J; bases unmatched to any gene: 11. CDR3 sequence reads: CASSLEYSGTATYEQYF. In DNA form, the CDR3 reads TGTGCCAGCAGCTTAGAATACAGTGGGACAGCCACCTACGAGCAGTACTTC.

This clonotype was found a few times. The gene calls are TRBV18 and TRBJ1-1; a possible D gene is TRBD1 (6 bases). V lost 2 bases and J lost 7, with 17 bases in between. The CDR3 runs 15 residues. Germline assignment: CDR1 KGHSH and CDR2 LQKENI. CDR3 sequence: CASSPTSARGYEAFF. CDR3 nucleotides: TGTGCCAGCTCACCAACCTCGGCCAGGGGCTATGAAGCTTTCTTT. Full variable domain (outside the CDR3, taken from reference TRBV18 and TRBJ1-1): NAGVMQNPRHLVRRRGQEARLRCSPMKGHSHVYWYRQLPEEGLKFMVYLQKENIIDESGMPKERFSAEFPKEGPSILRIQQVVRGDSAAYFCASSPTSARGYEAFFGQGTRLTVV.

This chain connects TRBV12-3 or TRBV12-4 to TRBJ2-7; 12 nucleotides match TRBD2. This CDR3 comprises 15 residues. The trim removed 5 bases at V and 3 bases at J, leaving 5 bases unmatched. The DNA of the CDR3 is TGTGCCAGCAGTACCGAGACTAGCGGGGGCTACGAGCAGTACTTC. This encodes CASSTETSGGYEQYF.

The chain links TRBV5-8 to TRBJ1-1, with D possibly being TRBD1 (5 bases). The V gene's germline CDR1 is SGHTS and CDR2 YDEGEE. V was shortened by 5 bases and J by 10 bases, with 15 bases between the two germline ends. CDR3 length equals 12 residues. For the CDR3, the DNA is TGTGCCAGCAGTACCAGGGTCCCGGGAGCTTTCTTT. Protein product: CASSTRVPGAFF.

A few counts support this clonotype. The CDR3 DNA reads TGTGCCAGCAGTTCCCAGCCGGGTTCCCAGCATTTT. Its protein product is CASSSQPGSQHF. The chain joins TRBV28 to TRBJ1-5; the D is unclear. CDR3 length: 12 amino acids. CDR1 is MDHEN and CDR2 is SYDVKM in the germline V gene. V was pared by 4 bases and J by 11 bases, with 12 bases between.

This clonotype appeared many times. The genes are TRBV18 and TRBJ2-2; 8 bases line up with TRBD1. The CDR3 has 14 amino acids. V was clipped by 6 bases and J by 6 bases; unmatched bases: 6. In germline, CDR1 is KGHSH, CDR2 LQKENI. The CDR3 sequence: CASSDRAVSGELFF. The CDR3 region has the DNA TGTGCCAGCTCGGACAGGGCAGTGTCCGGGGAGCTGTTTTTT.

In its sample, this clonotype was seen many times. This chain links TRBV7-3 with TRBJ2-1; 14 bases agree with TRBD2. This CDR3 has 13 amino acids. Losses at the gene ends were 5 bases for V and 15 bases for J; bases not matched to a gene: 6. Germline-derived CDR1 and CDR2 are SGHTA and FQGTGA. As DNA, the CDR3 is TGTGCCAGCAGCCCCGGGACTAGCGGGAGATGGTTCTTC. It is translated as CASSPGTSGRWFF.

The rearrangement links TRBV25-1 to TRBJ2-3; unclear D gene. CDR1 is MGHDK, CDR2 SYGVNS, per germline. Trimming left V 6 bases short and J 4 bases short, with 8 bases between. This CDR3 is 12 amino acids long. CDR3 region: CASSGIPDTQYF. CDR3 in DNA: TGTGCCAGCAGCGGAATCCCAGATACGCAGTATTTT.

This clonotype was recorded a few times. The chain links TRBV3-1 to TRBJ2-7; 16 bases agree with TRBD2. Trimming took 4 bases from V and 6 from J; bases not matched to a gene: 6. CDR1 is LGHDT, CDR2 YNNKEL, per germline (reference sequence). This CDR3 region has 16 residues. CDR3 nucleotides: TGTGCCAGCAGCCCGGGACTAGCGGGAGGGCCGGGCGAGCAGTACTTC. Translated: CASSPGLAGGPGEQYF.

The rearrangement links TRBV7-8 to TRBJ2-3; D is ambiguous. CDR1 and CDR2 (germline): SGHVS, FQNEAQ. This CDR3 comprises 16 residues. V lost 2 bases, J lost 2 bases, and 14 bases lay in between. The CDR3 nucleotides read TGTGCCAGCAGCTTAAGCGCCGGGTCCTACACAGATACGCAGTATTTT. Translation gives CASSLSAGSYTDTQYF.

In this sample, this clonotype turned up many times. The rearrangement uses TRBV7-9 and TRBJ1-4; a weak D match, TRBD1 (5 bases). Germline V gene sequence: CDR1 SEHNR, CDR2 FQNEAQ (reference sequence). V shed 5 bases and J shed 7 bases, with 17 bases lying between them. The length of the CDR3 is 15 residues. The CDR3 region is CASSASLRGGEKLFF. CDR3 DNA sequence: TGTGCCAGCAGCGCCAGTTTGCGGGGGGGTGAAAAACTGTTTTTT.

V usage is TRBV20-1 and J usage is TRBJ2-1; 9 bases are a match to TRBD2. Germline CDR1 reads DFQATT; CDR2 reads SNEGSKA (reference sequence). This CDR3 contains 16 residues. The V gene end was trimmed by 6 bases and the J gene end by 2 bases; junction bases not matched to a gene: 11. CDR3 in DNA: TGCAGTGCAACTACAGTAGCGGGAGTTCCCTACAATGAGCAGTTCTTC. Its protein is CSATTVAGVPYNEQFF.

A word on this clonotype: With a much larger clone just one base away, this may be a read error. The V gene is TRBV12-3 or TRBV12-4, the J gene TRBJ2-7, with D uncertain. The V and J ends lost 1 base and 9 bases respectively, with 7 bases between them. This CDR3 spans 11 amino acids. The DNA of the CDR3 is TGTGCCAGCAGTTTAGTGCACGTGCAGTACTTC. It encodes CASSLVHVQYF.

This clonotype was detected ten times or more. This chain uses TRBV7-2 with TRBJ2-5, with 9 bases matching TRBD1. Germline V gives CDR1 SGHTA, CDR2 FQGNSA. CDR3 length: 16 residues. Germline trimming cut 1 base from V and 2 bases from J; bases unmatched to any gene: 5. The CDR3 nucleotides are TGTGCCAGCAGCTTAGGGCCAGGGACAGGGCAAGAGACCCAGTACTTC. This sequence encodes CASSLGPGTGQETQYF.

This clonotype appeared many times. CDR3 DNA: TGCAGTGCTAGACGGGACAGCGAAGCTTTCTTT. Amino acids: CSARRDSEAFF. The rearrangement uses TRBV20-1 and TRBJ1-1; 7 bases line up with TRBD1. Germline CDR1 is DFQATT and CDR2 is SNEGSKA (reference sequence). The junction had 2 bases not matched to a gene; V was cut back by 2 bases and J by 8 bases. The CDR3 contains 11 residues.

This clonotype was detected only a few times. The V and J genes are TRBV28 and TRBJ2-7, with D perhaps TRBD1 (5 bases). Per the germline V gene, CDR1 is MDHEN and CDR2 is SYDVKM. The CDR3 is 14 residues long. V lost 8 bases to trimming and J lost 2 bases, with 16 bases between them. DNA for the CDR3: TGTGCCAGCCGAGGTCAGGGTCCCACCTACGAGCAGTACTTC. This codes for CASRGQGPTYEQYF.

J is TRBJ2-7 and V is TRBV6-2 or TRBV6-3; D is undetermined. This CDR3 contains 13 residues. V was clipped by 7 bases and J by 2 bases, with 12 bases between them. Germline CDR1 is MNHEY and CDR2 is SVGEGT. The CDR3 loop reads CASNASRPYEQYF. The DNA for the CDR3 is TGTGCCAGCAACGCAAGCAGGCCCTACGAGCAGTACTTC.

This clonotype came up a few times. V and J are TRBV9 and TRBJ1-5; possible D gene TRBD1, 5 bases. With 0 bases removed from V and 1 base from J, the gap between germline ends came to 8 bases. The CDR3 runs 15 residues. The germline V gene encodes CDR1 SGDLS and CDR2 YYNGEE. The CDR3 nucleotides read TGTGCCAGCAGCGTAGAGGCAGGGAGCAATCAGCCCCAGCATTTT. As protein: CASSVEAGSNQPQHF.

The chain carries TRBV12-3 or TRBV12-4 and TRBJ1-5, with a weak D call TRBD1 (5 bases). Trimming took 3 bases from V and 5 from J, leaving 11 bases between them. This CDR3 is 14 amino acids long. The CDR3, as DNA: TGTGCCAGCAGTTTTTCAGCAGGGTATCAGCCCCAGCATTTT. Protein: CASSFSAGYQPQHF.

This clonotype was seen many times. The chain carries TRBV12-3 or TRBV12-4 and TRBJ1-6, with 7 bases lining up with TRBD1. The CDR3 totals 14 residues. The junction had 3 bases not matched to a gene; V was cut back by 3 bases and J by 7 bases. CDR3 DNA sequence: TGTGCCAGCAGTTTCTTACAGGGGAATTCACCCCTCCACTTT. This gives the protein CASSFLQGNSPLHF.

This chain links TRBV6-2 or TRBV6-3 with TRBJ1-2; D is possibly TRBD1 (6 bases). Germline V gene data show CDR1 as MNHEY and CDR2 as SVGEGT. The CDR3 is 14 amino acids. V was shortened by 2 bases and J by 8 bases, with 15 bases between the two germline ends. The CDR3 DNA reads as TGTGCCAGCAGTTACCCCGGACAGCCTGACGGCTACACCTTC. Its translation is CASSYPGQPDGYTF.

This clonotype was seen a few times. The CDR3 coding sequence is TGTGCCAGCGGTAACCAGGGGAACACTGAAGCTTTCTTT. Translating gives CASGNQGNTEAFF. This chain uses TRBV7-2 with TRBJ1-1; D might be TRBD1 (5 bases). The CDR3 is 13 amino acids. In germline, CDR1 is SGHTA, CDR2 FQGNSA. V was cut by 8 bases and J by 1 base, with 11 bases left in between.

The J gene is TRBJ2-1, the V gene TRBV7-9; D is possibly TRBD1 (5 bases). The CDR3 is 15 residues long. Trimming took off 1 base at V and 10 bases at J, with 17 bases between the two ends. CDR1 is SEHNR, CDR2 FQNEAQ, per germline (reference sequence). DNA for the CDR3: TGTGCCAGCAGCTTAGAAGGGGCCCTTCGATTCGAGCAGTTCTTC. Translating gives CASSLEGALRFEQFF.

Comments on this clonotype: One junction end disagrees with the germline gene, perhaps due to a read error. The chain combines TRBV5-1 with TRBJ2-1; tentative D call: TRBD1 (7 bases). Germline V gene lookup returns CDR1 SGHRS and CDR2 YFSETQ. The CDR3 consists of 12 residues. The CDR3 protein is CASRQEGAGQLF. The CDR3 region has the DNA TGCGCCAGCAGACAGGAGGGGGCTGGACAGCTCTTC. The whole variable domain, filled in from reference TRBV5-1 and TRBJ2-1, reads KAGVTQTPRYLIKTRGQQVTLSCSPISGHRSVSWYQQTPGQGLQFLFEYFSETQRNKGNFPGRFSGRQFSNSRSEMNVSTLELGDSALYLCASRQEGAGQLFGPGTRLTVL.

The gene calls are TRBV10-3 and TRBJ1-1; 11 nucleotides agree with TRBD1. V dropped 5 bases and J dropped 6; count of bases not matched to a gene: 8. CDR3 length: 15 amino acids. Germline V gene lookup returns CDR1 ENHRY and CDR2 SYGVKD. Here the CDR3 reads CAISTRTGGLSEAFF. CDR3 DNA sequence: TGTGCCATCAGTACCCGGACAGGGGGCCTCTCTGAAGCTTTCTTT.

There are a few counts of this clonotype. This chain uses TRBV6-2 or TRBV6-3 with TRBJ2-2; the D is unclear. The CDR3 covers 13 residues. The germline V gene has CDR1 MNHEY and CDR2 SVGEGT. V was pared by 3 bases and J by 4 bases, with 6 bases between. The CDR3 DNA is TGTGCCAGCAGTTATATAGGCACCGGGGAGCTGTTTTTT. Encoded protein: CASSYIGTGELFF.

This clonotype was counted ten times or more. The chain carries TRBV27 and TRBJ2-1, with D unclear. Germline V lookup: CDR1 MNHEY, CDR2 SMNVEV (reference sequence). Trimming took 5 bases from V and 0 from J, leaving 5 bases between them. The CDR3 loop spans 13 amino acids. The CDR3 is CASSRPSYNEQFF. In DNA form, the CDR3 reads TGTGCCAGCAGTCGGCCCTCCTACAATGAGCAGTTCTTC.

This clonotype was detected a few times. The chain links TRBV6-5 to TRBJ2-6, with D perhaps matching TRBD1 (6 bases). The CDR3 covers 16 residues. The germline V gene encodes CDR1 MNHEY and CDR2 SVGAGI. The V and J ends lost 6 bases and 0 bases respectively, with 12 bases between them. CDR3 residues: CASRPGDPSGANVLTF. The CDR3 nucleotides read TGTGCCAGCAGACCAGGGGATCCCTCTGGGGCCAACGTCCTGACTTTC.

The rearrangement joins TRBV10-3 to TRBJ2-2; TRBD2 agrees at 11 bases. The CDR3 extends over 16 amino acids. Germline trimming cut 2 bases from V and 4 bases from J; bases unmatched to any gene: 3. Germline values: CDR1 ENHRY, CDR2 SYGVKD. CDR3 amino acids: CAISEIAGGSTGELFF. The CDR3 DNA follows: TGTGCCATCAGTGAGATAGCGGGAGGGAGCACCGGGGAGCTGTTTTTT.

This clonotype showed up just a few times. The chain is built from TRBV11-2 and TRBJ2-7; D may be TRBD1 (6 bases). Germline-derived CDR1 and CDR2 are SGHAT and FQNNGV. The CDR3 has 14 residues. The V and J ends lost 5 bases and 5 bases respectively, with 16 bases between them. The chain's CDR3 is CASSPRQQGNEQYF. The CDR3 bases are TGTGCCAGCAGCCCCCGTCAACAGGGAAACGAGCAGTACTTC.

The J gene is TRBJ2-1, the V gene TRBV4-1, with D uncertain. The V end was cut by 2 bases, the J end by 7 bases, with 15 bases between. The CDR3 has 15 residues. Germline loops: CDR1 MGHRA, CDR2 YSYEKL. The CDR3 loop is CASSQREVTKNEQFF. The CDR3, as DNA: TGCGCCAGCAGCCAAAGAGAGGTCACAAAGAATGAGCAGTTCTTC.